This entry describes one T cell receptor (beta chain). Its antigen remains unidentified. Mismatch with germline at one junction end may stem from a read error. The sample originates from a study of shared clonotypes between healthy human individuals. From CD4+ cells came CD45RA+ naive and CD45RA-negative memory subsets. Study-level findings and limits: Sampling covered nothing but blood. Tissue TCR repertoires likely differ from those found in blood.

The CDR3 consists of 18 residues. The V gene's germline CDR1 is MNHNS and CDR2 SASEGT. Here immunoSEQ multiplex PCR was the method, and the copy in TCRdb shows in-frame clones only, minus some. The data show roughly 2.2 million clones, with approximately 93% seen just once and 0.39% held by the top ten. The source is a man aged 18 to 29 in good health. Some clones in this sample may be carry-over from other donors' samples. V and J are TRBV6-1 and TRBJ1-2; 11 bases match TRBD1. The sample consisted of naive CD4+ T cells from PBMCs. Subset defined: CD45RA+ positively selected. The DNA of the CDR3 is TGTGCCAGCAGCGAAGGGGTTTTTTACGGGACAGGGGGCTATGGCTACACCTTC. Amino acid sequence: CASSEGVFYGTGGYGYTF.